These 15 T cell receptor beta chains were sequenced from one sample in a study of T cells in Graves' hyperthyroidism and ophthalmopathy (dated by TCRdb to 2018 to 2020). The library relied on multiplex PCR. The sequencer was an Illumina HiSeq 2000. The TCR beta CDR3 regions were amplified from RNA transcripts. The first round of RT-PCR for the TCR CDR3 was performed with the HTBI primer set and the Qiagen OneStep RT-PCR kit. TCRdb redid the processing of the public reads, applying fastp at Q25 and MiXCR, and retained in-frame beta chains. Entries are consolidated by CDR3 protein sequence, retaining the most common genes and DNA. The sample table shows roughly 170,000 distinct CDR3 sequences, and approximately 9% are seen once. Around 20% of the sample comes from the top ten. The sequenced material came from blood. The receptor set was obtained from a woman under 30 with Graves' hyperthyroidism that later progressed to Graves' ophthalmopathy.

This clonotype was picked up many times. V and J are TRBV10-3 and TRBJ1-2; 9 nucleotides agree with TRBD1. The CDR3 covers 14 residues. The germline V gene encodes CDR1 ENHRY and CDR2 SYGVKD. The ends lost 6 bases at V and 7 bases at J; junction bases unmatched: 9. This chain's CDR3 is CAISITGGKRGYTF. As DNA, the CDR3 is TGTGCCATCAGCATCACAGGGGGCAAGCGTGGCTACACCTTC.

Many counts were recorded for this clonotype. The V gene is TRBV28, the J gene TRBJ1-2; D remains unclear. The CDR3 runs 16 residues. The germline V gene encodes CDR1 MDHEN and CDR2 SYDVKM. Trimming pared 7 bases from V and 0 bases from J, leaving 18 bases between. The DNA of the CDR3 is TGTGCCAGCACGCTTGGGGAGAACCGGGCTAACTATGGCTACACCTTC. It encodes CASTLGENRANYGYTF.

This clonotype has ten or more counts. The rearrangement joins TRBV2 to TRBJ2-3; 12 positions match TRBD2. CDR1 SNHLY and CDR2 FYNNEI come from the germline V gene. J was trimmed by 2 bases and V by 7 bases; bases with no gene match: 13. The CDR3 is 18 amino acids. Written as DNA, the CDR3 is TGTGCCAGCAATAAGAAGCCGGGACTAGCGGGTTCCACAGATACGCAGTATTTT. Translation: CASNKKPGLAGSTDTQYF. The variable domain in full, completed from reference TRBV2 and TRBJ2-3, reads EPEVTQTPSHQVTQMGQEVILRCVPISNHLYFYWYRQILGQKVEFLVSFYNNEISEKSEIFDDQFSVERPDGSNFTLKIRSTKLEDSAMYFCASNKKPGLAGSTDTQYFGPGTRLTVL.

This clonotype was seen a few times. The J gene is TRBJ2-1, the V gene TRBV29-1; D remains ambiguous. From germline, CDR1 is SQVTM and CDR2 ANQGSEA. The CDR3 has 11 amino acids. V lost 0 bases to trimming and J lost 5 bases, with 2 bases between them. The CDR3 region has the DNA TGCAGCGTTGAAGAGAACAATGAGCAGTTCTTC. It specifies CSVEENNEQFF.

With regard to this clonotype: This sequence may be a read error, since a much larger clone differs from it by one base. The chain couples TRBV6-1 to TRBJ1-2, with D unresolved. The CDR3 extends over 13 amino acids. Germline V gives CDR1 MNHNS, CDR2 SASEGT. Here the CDR3 reads CASSEAVSYDYTF. The CDR3 bases are TGTGCCAGCAGTGAAGCGGTCAGCTATGACTACACCTTC.

There are many counts of this clonotype. The rearrangement joins TRBV30 to TRBJ1-6; no reliable D call. There are 15 residues in the CDR3. V gave up 4 bases and J gave up 3 bases, with 13 bases separating them. CDR1 GTSNPN and CDR2 SVGIG come from the germline V gene (reference sequence). This CDR3 reads CAWTVSSVYNSPLHF. CDR3 bases: TGTGCCTGGACGGTCAGTTCTGTCTATAATTCACCCCTCCACTTT. Full variable domain (missing parts from reference TRBV30 and TRBJ1-6): SQTIHQWPATLVQPVGSPLSLECTVEGTSNPNLYWYRQAAGRGLQLLFYSVGIGQISSEVPQNLSASRPQDRQFILSSKKLLLSDSGFYLCAWTVSSVYNSPLHFGNGTRLTVT.

The genes are TRBV30 and TRBJ1-2; possibly TRBD1 for D (6 bases). CDR1 is GTSNPN, CDR2 SVGIG, per germline (reference sequence). V lost 0 bases and J lost 4, with 15 bases in between. The CDR3 has 15 amino acids. Here the CDR3 DNA reads TGTGCCTGGAGTGTAGGGTCGCGGACAGCCTATGGCTACACCTTC. Residues: CAWSVGSRTAYGYTF.

At least ten counts were recorded for this clonotype. The rearrangement uses TRBV5-5 and TRBJ1-4; D may be TRBD1 (5 bases). The germline V gene encodes CDR1 SGHKS and CDR2 YYEKEE (reference sequence). The V and J ends lost 4 bases and 3 bases respectively, with 13 bases between them. The CDR3 has 15 amino acids. The CDR3 loop reads CASSIEGIPNEKLFF. The CDR3 DNA follows: TGTGCCAGCAGCATCGAGGGGATACCTAATGAAAAACTGTTTTTT.

Many counts were recorded for this clonotype. The V call is TRBV2, the J call TRBJ1-1; no clear D. CDR3 length: 13 residues. Trimming removed 8 bases at V and 6 bases at J, with 16 bases between. Germline V gene lookup returns CDR1 SNHLY and CDR2 FYNNEI. Here the CDR3 DNA reads TGTGCCAGCGGGAGAGGGTTGGTCCCTGAAGCTTTCTTT. Its translation: CASGRGLVPEAFF. Complete variable domain (other parts from reference TRBV2 and TRBJ1-1): EPEVTQTPSHQVTQMGQEVILRCVPISNHLYFYWYRQILGQKVEFLVSFYNNEISEKSEIFDDQFSVERPDGSNFTLKIRSTKLEDSAMYFCASGRGLVPEAFFGQGTRLTVV.

In its sample, this clonotype was seen many times. V and J are TRBV12-3 or TRBV12-4 and TRBJ1-6; a weak D match, TRBD1 (5 bases). Trimming took 5 bases from V and 10 from J, leaving 21 bases between them. CDR3 length equals 16 residues. The CDR3 loop is CASSPRLLREGSPLHF. CDR3 sequence (DNA): TGTGCCAGCAGTCCCCGGTTACTCAGGGAAGGGTCACCCCTCCACTTT.

This clonotype has ten or more counts. The chain carries TRBV7-9 and TRBJ2-1; possible D gene TRBD2, 5 bases. The germline V gene encodes CDR1 SEHNR and CDR2 FQNEAQ (reference sequence). The CDR3 covers 14 residues. Trimming stripped 6 bases from V and 0 bases from J, with 9 bases between. CDR3 sequence: CASRVASSYNEQFF. CDR3 bases: TGTGCCAGCAGGGTAGCGAGCTCCTACAATGAGCAGTTCTTC. Combining the CDR3 with reference TRBV7-9 and TRBJ2-1 gives the whole variable domain DTGVSQNPRHKITKRGQNVTFRCDPISEHNRLYWYRQTLGQGPEFLTYFQNEAQLEKSRLLSDRFSAERPKGSFSTLEIQRTEQGDSAMYLCASRVASSYNEQFFGPGTRLTVL.

This clonotype was counted many times. The chain links TRBV19 to TRBJ1-1, with unresolved D. From germline, CDR1 is LNHDA and CDR2 SQIVND (reference sequence). V lost 1 base and J lost 0, with 3 bases in between. This CDR3 contains 13 residues. This CDR3 reads CASSIGVNTEAFF. The CDR3 DNA reads as TGTGCCAGTAGTATAGGGGTGAACACTGAAGCTTTCTTT.

The chain employs TRBV3-1 and TRBJ1-3, with a possible D match to TRBD1 (5 bases). CDR3 length: 15 residues. The germline CDR1 and CDR2 sequences are LGHDT and YNNKEL (reference sequence). With 2 bases removed from V and 4 bases from J, the gap between germline ends came to 12 bases. The CDR3 protein is CASSQSRVSGNTIYF. In DNA form, the CDR3 reads TGTGCCAGCAGCCAAAGCAGGGTTTCGGGAAACACCATATATTTT.

V gene TRBV24-1 combines with J gene TRBJ2-3; 10 nucleotides match TRBD2. CDR1 is KGHDR and CDR2 is SFDVKD in the germline V gene. This CDR3 is built from 15 residues. The V segment lost 3 bases and the J segment 3 bases; nucleotides outside the gene matches: 2. This chain's CDR3 is CATSDPGLATDTQYF. CDR3 nucleotides: TGTGCCACCAGTGATCCGGGACTAGCGACAGATACGCAGTATTTT.

The chain recombines TRBV15 with TRBJ1-2; TRBD1 might be the D (5 bases). Germline CDR1 LNHNV, CDR2 YYDKDF (reference sequence). The CDR3 loop spans 13 amino acids. V shed 3 bases and J shed 7 bases, with 12 bases lying between them. CDR3 protein: CATSRVLGPGYTF. The CDR3 nucleotides are TGTGCCACCAGCAGGGTACTGGGACCTGGCTACACCTTC.